These 10 T cell receptor beta chains were sequenced from one sample in a study of blood T cell repertoires in COVID-19. Here immunoSEQ multiplex PCR was the method, and the copy in TCRdb shows in-frame clones only, minus some. The table records more than 55,000 clones, roughly 85% of them present only once. Specimen: peripheral blood. These TCRs come from a woman of 80 years or more with acute or convalescent COVID-19.

The table lists this clone with a few counts. The chain carries TRBV5-1 and TRBJ1-1, with 9 nucleotides matching TRBD1. Trimming took 0 bases from V and 8 from J; bases not matched to a gene: 2. The CDR3 spans 13 residues. CDR1 is SGHRS, CDR2 YFSETQ, per germline. CDR3 sequence reads: CASSLGDRVEAFF. The DNA for the CDR3 is TGCGCCAGCAGCTTGGGGGACAGGGTGGAAGCTTTCTTT.

This clone appeared a single time. This chain links TRBV3-1 (or the pseudogene TRBV3-2) with TRBJ1-5, with D perhaps TRBD1 (6 bases). Germline-derived CDR1 and CDR2 are LGHDT and YNNKEL (reference sequence). The CDR3 length is 16 residues. Trimming took 4 bases from V and 0 from J, leaving 13 bases between them. The chain's CDR3 is CASSPGGAYSNQPQHF. CDR3 DNA: TGTGCCAGCAGCCCGGGGGGGGCGTATAGCAATCAGCCCCAGCATTTT.

This chain uses TRBV18 with TRBJ1-6; possibly TRBD1 for D (5 bases). The CDR3 is made up of 15 amino acids. Trimming left V 6 bases short and J 5 bases short, with 14 bases between. CDR1 KGHSH and CDR2 LQKENI come from the germline V gene. Written as DNA, the CDR3 is TGTGCCAGCTCCGAAGGCGGGGCCCATAATTCACCCCTCCACTTT. The encoded protein is CASSEGGAHNSPLHF.

The J gene is TRBJ2-1, the V gene TRBV3-1 (or the pseudogene TRBV3-2); possibly TRBD2 for D (6 bases). The CDR3 sequence is 16 residues long. Germline lookup yields CDR1 LGHDT and CDR2 YNNKEL (reference sequence). V shed 0 bases and J shed 7 bases, with 16 bases lying between them. CDR3 region: CASSQEDLRRGNEQFF. In DNA, the CDR3 is TGTGCCAGCAGCCAAGAGGATTTGCGGAGGGGAAATGAGCAGTTCTTC.

The V gene is TRBV18, the J gene TRBJ2-3, with 13 positions matching TRBD2. The CDR3 is made up of 16 amino acids. The germline V gene encodes CDR1 KGHSH and CDR2 LQKENI. The trim removed 4 bases at V and 4 bases at J, leaving 5 bases unmatched. As DNA, the CDR3 is TGTGCCAGCTCACTAGGGACTAGCGGGGCCCCAGATACGCAGTATTTT. It codes for CASSLGTSGAPDTQYF.

This clone was recorded once. The chain employs TRBV11-2 and TRBJ2-1; maybe TRBD2 (6 bases). Deletions cut 0 bases from V and 6 bases from J, with 9 bases between. Germline CDR1 SGHAT, CDR2 FQNNGV. The CDR3 runs to 14 residues. The chain's CDR3 is CASSLDAGPNEQFF. The CDR3 nucleotides are TGTGCCAGCAGCTTAGATGCGGGGCCCAATGAGCAGTTCTTC.

CDR3 protein: CASSDRSNIGAEAFF. In nucleotides, the CDR3 is TGTGCCAGTAGTGACAGGTCCAACATTGGGGCTGAAGCTTTCTTT. This chain links TRBV19 with TRBJ1-1, with D tentatively TRBD1 (6 bases). This CDR3 region has 15 residues. V dropped 5 bases and J dropped 6 bases, with 19 bases sitting between them. Looked up from germline, CDR1 is LNHDA and CDR2 is SQIVND (reference sequence).

This clone was counted between two and nine times. V is TRBV20-1 and J is TRBJ2-3; the match to TRBD1 covers 12 bases. The J segment lost 4 bases and the V segment lost 3 bases, leaving 5 bases of the junction unmatched. The CDR3 has 15 residues. Germline V CDR1 and CDR2: DFQATT, SNEGSKA (reference sequence). Written as DNA, the CDR3 is TGCAGTGCTAGTGCCGGGACAGGGGGCGCAGATACGCAGTATTTT. Its translation: CSASAGTGGADTQYF.

This chain uses TRBV2 with TRBJ1-6, with 8 bases aligning to TRBD1. CDR1 and CDR2 (germline): SNHLY, FYNNEI. The CDR3 runs to 13 residues. The V gene end was trimmed by 9 bases and the J gene end by 8 bases; junction bases not matched to a gene: 6. CDR3 nucleotide sequence: TGTGCCAGTCTATTACAGGGGGATTCACCCCTCCACTTT. Residues: CASLLQGDSPLHF. The full variable domain, rest sourced from reference TRBV2 and TRBJ1-6, is EPEVTQTPSHQVTQMGQEVILRCVPISNHLYFYWYRQILGQKVEFLVSFYNNEISEKSEIFDDQFSVERPDGSNFTLKIRSTKLEDSAMYFCASLLQGDSPLHFGNGTRLTVT.

This clone has a single count. This sequence joins TRBV6-2 or TRBV6-3 and TRBJ1-1; 7 bases agree with TRBD1. The CDR3 has 14 amino acids. V was clipped by 7 bases and J by 5 bases; unmatched bases: 10. Per germline, CDR1 MNHEY and CDR2 SVGEGT. For the CDR3, the DNA is TGTGCCAGCACCCCCCAGAGGGGGCGAACTGAAGCTTTCTTT. Protein sequence: CASTPQRGRTEAFF.